The 17 T cell receptor beta chains below all came from one sample that was sequenced in a study of cytomegalovirus exposure and HLA in healthy donors. The PCR ran on 60 Vbeta and 13 Jbeta primers. The protocol was immunoSEQ multiplex PCR, while the TCRdb copy is restricted to in-frame clones and leaves out a portion. The data hold under 30,000 clones, with 79% observed a single time. The sample was PBMCs. Source of these receptors: a male donor in good health and CMV-seronegative.

The CDR3 protein is CASTHEGYTF. CDR3 sequence (DNA): TGTGCCAGCACCCACGAGGGCTACACCTTC. The chain links TRBV6-4 to TRBJ1-2, with D unresolved. Germline V gene data show CDR1 as MRHNA and CDR2 as SNTAGT. This CDR3 contains 10 residues. The V end lost 7 bases, the J end lost 8 bases, and 8 bases lay between the germline ends.

V gene TRBV5-1 combines with J gene TRBJ2-3, with a weak D call TRBD1 (6 bases). The ends were cut back, 4 bases at V and 0 bases at J, with 15 bases in the middle. The CDR3 covers 16 residues. Germline loops: CDR1 SGHRS, CDR2 YFSETQ. DNA for the CDR3: TGCGCCAGCAGCCGCCCACAGGGAGCTAGCACAGATACGCAGTATTTT. Its protein is CASSRPQGASTDTQYF.

In DNA form, the CDR3 reads TGCGCCAGCAGCTTGGCCGGGTCAGCGGGAGGGGAGACCCAGTACTTC. This gives the protein CASSLAGSAGGETQYF. The chain carries TRBV5-1 and TRBJ2-5, with 10 bases aligning to TRBD2. CDR3 length: 16 residues. Germline CDR1 is SGHRS and CDR2 is YFSETQ. Trimming at V came to 0 bases and at J to 5 bases, leaving 7 bases not matched to a gene.

This chain connects TRBV5-1 to TRBJ2-2, with 7 bases that match TRBD1. V shed 3 bases, J shed 7 bases, and the junction held 9 bases outside the gene matches. The CDR3 is 15 residues long. CDR1 and CDR2 from the germline V gene are SGHRS and YFSETQ. In DNA, the CDR3 is TGCGCCAGCAGCTGGTTTGACAGGGATGGCGGGGAGCTGTTTTTT. This encodes CASSWFDRDGGELFF.

This chain connects TRBV19 to TRBJ1-5, with 8 bases matching TRBD1. The trim removed 4 bases at V and 5 bases at J, leaving 16 bases unmatched. The CDR3 length is 18 residues. Germline lookup yields CDR1 LNHDA and CDR2 SQIVND (reference sequence). The CDR3 nucleotides are TGTGCCAGTAGTACCTTGACAGGGGTGTACGGTATGGATCAGCCCCAGCATTTT. Translation: CASSTLTGVYGMDQPQHF.

This clone was observed a few times. The chain uses TRBV2 and TRBJ1-3; 7 positions agree with TRBD1. The CDR3 is made up of 14 amino acids. The V gene end was trimmed by 5 bases and the J gene end by 4 bases; junction bases not matched to a gene: 5. Germline CDR1 reads SNHLY; CDR2 reads FYNNEI. CDR3 region: CASSSQGEGNTIYF. Written as DNA, the CDR3 is TGTGCCAGCAGTTCCCAGGGGGAAGGAAACACCATATATTTT.

The chain couples TRBV10-3 to TRBJ2-7; 7 nucleotides line up with TRBD1. The germline V gene encodes CDR1 ENHRY and CDR2 SYGVKD. CDR3 length: 13 residues. V lost 3 bases and J lost 6; bases outside the gene matches: 5. The CDR3 DNA sequence: TGTGCCATCAGTGACCGGGACAGATCCGAGCAGTACTTC. Translation: CAISDRDRSEQYF.

The DNA for the CDR3 is TGTGCCAGCAGCACTTCCCAAGAGACCCAGTACTTC. Amino acids: CASSTSQETQYF. The V and J genes are TRBV7-9 and TRBJ2-5, with no clear D. V was clipped by 5 bases and J by 1 base, with 5 bases between them. This CDR3 has 12 amino acids. Germline V lookup: CDR1 SEHNR, CDR2 FQNEAQ (reference sequence).

The genes are TRBV11-1 and TRBJ1-4; possible D gene TRBD1, 6 bases. Germline lookup yields CDR1 SGHAT and CDR2 FQDESV (reference sequence). The V and J ends lost 5 bases and 8 bases respectively, with 18 bases between them. The CDR3 extends over 15 amino acids. The CDR3 sequence is CASSKRTASSEKLFF. CDR3 DNA: TGTGCCAGCAGCAAGCGGACAGCCAGTTCCGAAAAACTGTTTTTT.

V gene TRBV7-9 combines with J gene TRBJ1-1, with D uncertain. V was cut by 2 bases and J by 1 base, with 17 bases left in between. The CDR3 has 17 amino acids. The germline V gene encodes CDR1 SEHNR and CDR2 FQNEAQ (reference sequence). Here the CDR3 DNA reads TGTGCCAGCAGCTTAATACTTGGCGGAACTCCGAACACTGAAGCTTTCTTT. This gives the protein CASSLILGGTPNTEAFF.

The V call is TRBV6-6, the J call TRBJ1-4, with 8 bases aligning to TRBD1. CDR3 size: 15 residues. The ends lost 2 bases at V and 7 bases at J; junction bases unmatched: 6. Per the germline V gene, CDR1 is MNHNY and CDR2 is SVGAGI (reference sequence). CDR3 DNA sequence: TGTGCCAGCAGTTACGCCAGGGGGCAGGGTGAAAAACTGTTTTTT. Protein product: CASSYARGQGEKLFF.

The chain joins TRBV6-6 to TRBJ2-3, with 7 bases aligning to TRBD1. V lost 2 bases, J lost 4 bases, and 3 bases stayed unmatched. CDR3 length equals 14 residues. Germline CDR1 reads MNHNY; CDR2 reads SVGAGI (reference sequence). The CDR3 DNA reads TGTGCCAGCAGTTACACGACAGGGTCAGATACGCAGTATTTT. It yields the protein CASSYTTGSDTQYF.

V usage is TRBV7-3 and J usage is TRBJ2-1; 8 nucleotides align to TRBD2. Germline-derived CDR1 and CDR2 are SGHTA and FQGTGA. The CDR3 sequence is 13 residues long. Unmatched junction bases numbered 5, after V lost 5 bases and J lost 8 bases. CDR3 region: CASSPGLDHEQFF. The CDR3, as DNA: TGTGCCAGCAGCCCGGGACTAGACCATGAGCAGTTCTTC.

The genes are TRBV4-2 and TRBJ2-5; the match to TRBD2 covers 10 bases. With 2 bases clipped from V and 4 bases from J, the junction kept 7 bases outside the gene matches. The V gene's germline CDR1 is LGHNA and CDR2 YNFKEQ. This CDR3 has 16 residues. CDR3 coding DNA: TGTGCCAGCAGCCAAAATGGAGCGGGAGGGTCAGAGACCCAGTACTTC. It translates to CASSQNGAGGSETQYF.

The chain couples TRBV19 to TRBJ2-1, with 7 bases lining up with TRBD1. Per the germline V gene, CDR1 is LNHDA and CDR2 is SQIVND (reference sequence). V was pared by 10 bases and J by 4 bases, with 7 bases of the junction left unmatched. The length of the CDR3 is 13 residues. This CDR3 reads CATATGMYNEQFF. CDR3 nucleotide sequence: TGTGCCACTGCGACAGGGATGTACAATGAGCAGTTCTTC.

The chain joins TRBV11-2 to TRBJ2-7; 9 nucleotides agree with TRBD1. There are 16 residues in the CDR3. After removal of 6 bases from V and 2 bases from J, the junction contained 11 bases not matched to a gene. Germline V CDR1 and CDR2: SGHAT, FQNNGV. The DNA for the CDR3 is TGTGCCAGCAGACAGGGGGCACGGGGGTATACCTACGAGCAGTACTTC. Its protein product is CASRQGARGYTYEQYF.

This CDR3 is CASSQDEGAGETQYF. The CDR3 nucleotides are TGTGCCAGCAGCCAAGATGAGGGGGCTGGAGAGACCCAGTACTTC. V and J are TRBV4-2 and TRBJ2-5; 7 positions match TRBD1. The germline CDR1 and CDR2 sequences are LGHNA and YNFKEQ. The CDR3 is made up of 15 amino acids. The V gene end was trimmed by 0 bases and the J gene end by 4 bases; junction bases not matched to a gene: 5.